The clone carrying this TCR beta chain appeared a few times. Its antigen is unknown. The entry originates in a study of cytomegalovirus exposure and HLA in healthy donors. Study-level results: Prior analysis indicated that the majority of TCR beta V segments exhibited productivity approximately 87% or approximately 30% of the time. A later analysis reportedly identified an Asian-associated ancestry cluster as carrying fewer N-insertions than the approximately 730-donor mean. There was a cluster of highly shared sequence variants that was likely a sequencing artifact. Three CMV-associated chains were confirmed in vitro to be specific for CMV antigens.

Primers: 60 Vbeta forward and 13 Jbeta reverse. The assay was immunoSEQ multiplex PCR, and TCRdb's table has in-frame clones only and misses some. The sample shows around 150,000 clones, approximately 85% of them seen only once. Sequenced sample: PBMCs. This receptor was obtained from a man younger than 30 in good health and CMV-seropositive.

The CDR3 is CASSSERGSYNEQFF. The CDR3 nucleotides are TGCGCCAGCAGCTCAGAGCGGGGCTCCTACAATGAGCAGTTCTTC. The chain joins TRBV5-1 to TRBJ2-1; 7 positions agree with TRBD2. The CDR3 has 15 residues. CDR1 is SGHRS, CDR2 YFSETQ, per germline. J was trimmed by 0 bases and V by 3 bases; bases with no gene match: 3.